What follows are 10 T cell receptor beta chains derived from one specimen sequenced in a study of PD-1 blockade in mismatch repair-deficient tumors. The repertoire was sequenced with immunoSEQ multiplex PCR; TCRdb's copy has only in-frame clones and lacks some. In the table there are roughly 84,000 clones, about 84% of which are singletons. The sample here was peripheral blood, taken 12 weeks after starting pembrolizumab. These receptor sequences come from an adult with mismatch repair-deficient cancer.

The chain recombines TRBV30 with TRBJ1-4; D remains unclear. The ends were cut back, 2 bases at V and 4 bases at J, with 8 bases in the middle. The germline V gene encodes CDR1 GTSNPN and CDR2 SVGIG (reference sequence). The CDR3 extends over 13 amino acids. The CDR3 region is CAWSTIINEKLFF. In DNA form, the CDR3 reads TGTGCCTGGAGTACGATAATTAATGAAAAACTGTTTTTT.

The chain is built from TRBV11-3 and TRBJ2-3; 11 positions agree with TRBD2. This CDR3 contains 16 residues. Looked up from germline, CDR1 is SGHNT and CDR2 is YENEEA. The J segment lost 2 bases and the V segment lost 8 bases, leaving 9 bases of the junction unmatched. CDR3 protein: CASAPGTSGYTDTQYF. DNA for the CDR3: TGTGCCAGCGCCCCGGGGACTAGCGGTTACACAGATACGCAGTATTTT.

The chain recombines TRBV7-3 with TRBJ1-1; the D is unclear. The V and J ends lost 4 bases and 1 base respectively, with 13 bases between them. Germline V gene lookup returns CDR1 SGHTA and CDR2 FQGTGA. The CDR3 is made up of 15 amino acids. CDR3 bases: TGTGCCAGCAGCTCCGCTCCCTCAGGGAACACTGAAGCTTTCTTT. This encodes CASSSAPSGNTEAFF.

The CDR3 bases are TGTGCCAGCAGGGAAAGAGGCCCGGAAATGTCTTCGGGCGAGCAGTACTTC. Amino acids: CASRERGPEMSSGEQYF. The chain links TRBV6-1 to TRBJ2-7; no clear D gene. This CDR3 has 17 residues. Trimming cost V 6 bases and J 6 bases, with 27 bases left between them. The V gene's germline CDR1 is MNHNS and CDR2 SASEGT.

J is TRBJ2-7 and V is TRBV19; D perhaps matches TRBD1 (6 bases). Trimming cost V 4 bases and J 2 bases, with 18 bases left between them. Germline values: CDR1 LNHDA, CDR2 SQIVND (reference sequence). CDR3 length: 16 amino acids. The CDR3 here is CASSTSGQGRPYEQYF. In DNA form, the CDR3 reads TGTGCCAGTAGTACCTCTGGGCAGGGGCGGCCCTACGAGCAGTACTTC.

The chain recombines TRBV6-5 with TRBJ2-2; 8 bases are shared with TRBD1. The CDR3 is 14 amino acids. CDR1 and CDR2 (germline): MNHEY, SVGAGI. Losses at the gene ends were 7 bases for V and 4 bases for J; bases not matched to a gene: 5. The CDR3 coding sequence is TGTGCCAGCAAGCCGGACAGGGCCACCGGGGAGCTGTTTTTT. Amino acid sequence: CASKPDRATGELFF.

The genes are TRBV7-8 and TRBJ1-2, with 11 bases that match TRBD1. The CDR3 spans 15 residues. With 2 bases clipped from V and 6 bases from J, the junction kept 5 bases outside the gene matches. From germline, CDR1 is SGHVS and CDR2 FQNEAQ. The CDR3: CASSLHGQGANGYTF. CDR3 DNA sequence: TGTGCCAGCAGCTTACATGGACAGGGGGCGAATGGCTACACCTTC.

The rearrangement uses TRBV9 and TRBJ2-1; D not resolved. In germline, CDR1 is SGDLS, CDR2 YYNGEE. V lost 5 bases, J lost 6 bases, and 30 bases lay in between. This CDR3 comprises 19 residues. The CDR3 loop is CASSSQDKFHTSWPNEQFF. The CDR3 nucleotides read TGTGCCAGCAGTTCACAAGACAAGTTTCATACTTCGTGGCCCAATGAGCAGTTCTTC.

The gene calls are TRBV19 and TRBJ2-3; D is unclear. CDR3 length: 15 residues. CDR1 and CDR2 (germline): LNHDA, SQIVND (reference sequence). With 9 bases removed from V and 4 bases from J, the gap between germline ends came to 20 bases. The CDR3 sequence: CARNPGSYRSDTQYF. DNA of the CDR3: TGTGCCAGAAATCCCGGGTCCTACCGGTCAGATACGCAGTATTTT. The entire variable domain, with the rest obtained from reference TRBV19 and TRBJ2-3, is as follows: DGGITQSPKYLFRKEGQNVTLSCEQNLNHDAMYWYRQDPGQGLRLIYYSQIVNDFQKGDIAEGYSVSREKKESFPLTVTSAQKNPTAFYLCARNPGSYRSDTQYFGPGTRLTVL.

This chain uses TRBV6-5 with TRBJ1-2, with D tentatively TRBD1 (6 bases). Trimming left V 8 bases short and J 6 bases short, with 13 bases between. Germline CDR1 is MNHEY and CDR2 is SVGAGI. The CDR3 spans 12 residues. This CDR3 is CASGVWGHGYTF. The CDR3 DNA sequence: TGTGCCAGCGGGGTCTGGGGGCATGGCTACACCTTC.